This T cell receptor (beta chain) was documented in a study of blood T cell repertoires in COVID-19. Trimming pared 3 bases from V and 6 bases from J, leaving 16 bases between. Germline V gives CDR1 SGHDT, CDR2 YYEEEE. CDR3 length: 14 residues. TCRdb's table, derived via immunoSEQ multiplex PCR, lists solely in-frame clones and lacks some. The repertoire consists of roughly 260,000 clones, with more than 90% occurring once and the leading ten covering around 2.5%. The TCR sequence derives from a person aged 18-29 years with COVID-19, enrolled during active disease. The sequencing sample was made of peripheral blood. The chain is built from TRBV5-6 and TRBJ2-7; possible D gene TRBD2, 5 bases. CDR3 region: CASSWATLGVEQYF. CDR3 sequence (DNA): TGTGCCAGCAGCTGGGCGACCTTGGGAGTCGAGCAGTACTTC.